Following are 26 T cell receptor beta chains from one sample sequenced in a study of T-cell reconstitution after alpha-beta-depleted transplantation in children. Preparing the TCRbeta library involved the use of unique molecular identifiers. TCRdb reprocessed the PCR reads with MiXCR, giving one entry per CDR3 protein. Seen here are about 500,000 distinct CDR3 sequences, approximately 32% observed once, and the top ten hold approximately 2.3%. The sequencing here drew on PBMCs from the stem cell graft donor, taken from the stem cell graft. The receptors originated from a human donor who donated a stem cell graft to a child with aplastic anemia.

The rearrangement joins TRBV27 to TRBJ1-5, with D unresolved. The CDR3 length is 16 residues. Germline CDR1 reads MNHEY; CDR2 reads SMNVEV (reference sequence). Trimming left V 5 bases short and J 3 bases short, with 17 bases between. The CDR3 coding sequence is TGTGCCAGCAGTCCCACCGAGTGGGTCGTCAATCAGCCCCAGCATTTT. The encoded protein is CASSPTEWVVNQPQHF.

The chain uses TRBV6-1 and TRBJ1-1; D unresolved. In germline, CDR1 is MNHNS, CDR2 SASEGT. This CDR3 has 13 amino acids. V lost 6 bases and J 7 bases, leaving 15 bases between the germline ends. DNA for the CDR3: TGTGCCAGCAGGCAGACCGGAAGATTTGAAGCTTTCTTT. Its protein product is CASRQTGRFEAFF.

This clonotype has just a few counts. The chain has TRBV5-1 and TRBJ1-1; D remains ambiguous. Per the germline V gene, CDR1 is SGHRS and CDR2 is YFSETQ. This CDR3 is built from 15 residues. V lost 4 bases and J lost 0, with 13 bases in between. In DNA, the CDR3 is TGCGCCAGCAGCCGGAACGGGGAGATGAACACTGAAGCTTTCTTT. Translation gives CASSRNGEMNTEAFF.

This CDR3 reads CASSLLAGASYNEQFF. The DNA for the CDR3 is TGTGCCAGCAGCTTATTAGCGGGAGCCTCCTACAATGAGCAGTTCTTC. The genes are TRBV7-7 and TRBJ2-1; 9 nucleotides match TRBD2. The germline V gene encodes CDR1 SSHAT and CDR2 FNYEAQ (reference sequence). With 2 bases clipped from V and 0 bases from J, the junction kept 2 bases outside the gene matches. The CDR3 runs to 16 residues.

This clonotype was counted only a few times. The chain joins TRBV5-1 to TRBJ2-7; the match to TRBD1 covers 11 bases. The CDR3 extends over 15 amino acids. The J segment lost 6 bases and the V segment lost 1 base, leaving 6 bases of the junction unmatched. Germline V gives CDR1 SGHRS, CDR2 YFSETQ. The CDR3: CASSLLGQGAREQYF. As DNA, the CDR3 is TGCGCCAGCAGCTTGTTAGGACAGGGGGCTCGCGAGCAGTACTTC.

The gene calls are TRBV5-1 and TRBJ1-1; tentative D call: TRBD1 (5 bases). The germline V gene encodes CDR1 SGHRS and CDR2 YFSETQ. Trimming removed 4 bases at V and 1 base at J, with 14 bases between. The CDR3 is 15 residues long. The CDR3 nucleotides are TGCGCCAGCAGCCCCCGGGGCGGGCCGAACACTGAAGCTTTCTTT. The encoded protein is CASSPRGGPNTEAFF.

This CDR3 reads CASTTVAPGNEQFF. The CDR3 nucleotides are TGTGCCAGCACTACGGTGGCCCCTGGCAATGAGCAGTTCTTC. V and J are TRBV11-1 and TRBJ2-1; D remains unclear. The CDR3 has 14 residues. Deletions cut 7 bases from V and 6 bases from J, with 16 bases between. The germline CDR1 and CDR2 sequences are SGHAT and FQDESV (reference sequence).

The chain recombines TRBV5-6 with TRBJ2-1; 8 nucleotides match TRBD1. J was trimmed by 9 bases and V by 2 bases; bases with no gene match: 4. CDR1 and CDR2 (germline): SGHDT, YYEEEE. The CDR3 has 13 residues. CDR3 sequence reads: CASSFPGTGEQFF. The CDR3 coding sequence is TGTGCCAGCAGCTTTCCCGGGACAGGTGAGCAGTTCTTC.

This clonotype has just a few counts. This CDR3 reads CASSGNIRNTEAFF. Written as DNA, the CDR3 is TGTGCCAGCAGTGGAAACATAAGGAACACTGAAGCTTTCTTT. This chain joins TRBV12-3 or TRBV12-4 and TRBJ1-1, with D unresolved. The CDR3 spans 14 residues. V shed 5 bases and J shed 1 base, with 11 bases lying between them.

In regard to this clonotype: This CDR3 is missing its conserved last phenylalanine or tryptophan, likely due to a read error. No DNA is shown, since the ends of the CDR3 on it are uncertain; the CDR3 is the one TCRdb lists. The V gene is TRBV20-1, the J gene TRBJ2-7; TRBD1 is the table's D call, not checked against the DNA. CDR1 is DFQATT and CDR2 is SNEGSKA in the germline V gene (reference sequence). The CDR3 spans 12 residues, counting both ends. CDR3 loop: CSARNTGTGDPL.

This clonotype was observed many times. The chain joins TRBV20-1 to TRBJ2-3, with D possibly TRBD2 on 6 matching bases. The CDR3 spans 15 residues. Germline CDR1 is DFQATT and CDR2 is SNEGSKA (reference sequence). Trimming pared 0 bases from V and 6 bases from J, leaving 16 bases between. The CDR3, as DNA: TGCAGTGCTAGAGATTTGACACTAGCACGTGATACGCAGTATTTT. Translated, it gives CSARDLTLARDTQYF.

The chain recombines TRBV15 with TRBJ2-1, with 12 bases matching TRBD2. V shed 2 bases and J 6 bases; nucleotides not matched to a gene: 8. The CDR3 has 17 amino acids. The germline V gene has CDR1 LNHNV and CDR2 YYDKDF (reference sequence). The DNA for the CDR3 is TGTGCCACCAGCAGACGGACTAGCGGGACCACGGGCAATGAGCAGTTCTTC. Its protein product is CATSRRTSGTTGNEQFF.

This clonotype has more than one count but fewer than ten. The rearrangement links TRBV7-2 to TRBJ2-3; 9 nucleotides line up with TRBD1. Germline lookup yields CDR1 SGHTA and CDR2 FQGNSA. This CDR3 is 15 amino acids long. V shed 3 bases, J shed 4 bases, and the junction held 5 bases outside the gene matches. CDR3 DNA sequence: TGTGCCAGCAGCTTGGGGACAGGGATTCCAGATACGCAGTATTTT. Protein: CASSLGTGIPDTQYF.

The genes are TRBV7-2 and TRBJ2-4, with 8 bases matching TRBD2. Germline V gene lookup returns CDR1 SGHTA and CDR2 FQGNSA. The CDR3 totals 16 residues. The junction had 7 bases not matched to a gene; V was cut back by 6 bases and J by 0 bases. CDR3 amino acids: CASSWDLAGAKNIQYF. Here the CDR3 DNA reads TGTGCCAGCAGTTGGGATCTAGCGGGAGCCAAAAACATTCAGTACTTC.

The rearrangement links TRBV7-6 to TRBJ1-5; D gene ambiguous. The V gene's germline CDR1 is SGHVS and CDR2 FNYEAQ. V lost 2 bases, J lost 0 bases, and 8 bases lay in between. The CDR3 consists of 15 residues. The CDR3 coding sequence is TGTGCCAGCAGCTTATTGGCGAATAGCAATCAGCCCCAGCATTTT. Protein: CASSLLANSNQPQHF.

This chain uses TRBV6-4 with TRBJ2-1; TRBD2 matches 10 bases. The CDR3 length is 15 residues. Germline V gene data show CDR1 as MRHNA and CDR2 as SNTAGT. J lost 5 bases, V lost 6 bases, and 7 bases had no gene match. CDR3 region: CASSRAGGLDNEQFF. The CDR3 DNA reads TGTGCCAGCAGCAGAGCGGGAGGGCTGGACAATGAGCAGTTCTTC.

The chain employs TRBV5-6 and TRBJ1-6; the match to TRBD1 covers 7 bases. This CDR3 is built from 17 residues. Germline-derived CDR1 and CDR2 are SGHDT and YYEEEE. Unmatched junction bases numbered 14, after V lost 4 bases and J lost 7 bases. The chain's CDR3 is CASSPYRQGGWNSPLHF. The CDR3 nucleotides read TGTGCCAGCAGCCCCTACCGACAGGGAGGATGGAATTCACCCCTCCACTTT.

In this sample, this clonotype turned up once. The genes are TRBV6-1 and TRBJ1-5; D gene uncertain. V was clipped by 6 bases and J by 3 bases, with 18 bases between them. Germline V lookup: CDR1 MNHNS, CDR2 SASEGT. The length of the CDR3 is 16 residues. This CDR3 is CASSLSPGLTNQPQHF. As DNA, the CDR3 is TGTGCCAGCAGCCTAAGCCCTGGACTGACCAATCAGCCCCAGCATTTT.

V and J are TRBV30 and TRBJ1-2; tentative D call: TRBD1 (6 bases). Looked up from germline, CDR1 is GTSNPN and CDR2 is SVGIG (reference sequence). CDR3 length equals 15 residues. The V end lost 1 base, the J end lost 0 bases, and 12 bases lay between the germline ends. The CDR3: CAWSAGQIANYGYTF. The CDR3 DNA sequence: TGTGCCTGGAGTGCAGGACAGATAGCTAACTATGGCTACACCTTC.

The genes are TRBV18 and TRBJ1-5, with D perhaps TRBD1 (6 bases). Trimming took 6 bases from V and 3 from J, leaving 9 bases between them. The CDR3 has 13 amino acids. CDR1 and CDR2 (germline): KGHSH, LQKENI. CDR3 residues: CASSGQNNQPQHF. CDR3 DNA: TGTGCCAGCTCTGGACAGAACAATCAGCCCCAGCATTTT.

J is TRBJ1-1 and V is TRBV25-1; perhaps TRBD1 as D (6 bases). The CDR3 is made up of 17 amino acids. The germline V gene has CDR1 MGHDK and CDR2 SYGVNS. V dropped 8 bases and J dropped 4 bases, with 26 bases sitting between them. CDR3 in DNA: TGTGCCAGCCGGCACCGGGACAAAGCCCAGGGGTTCACTGAAGCTTTCTTT. As protein: CASRHRDKAQGFTEAFF.

The rearrangement joins TRBV9 to TRBJ1-3; D call uncertain. V gave up 2 bases and J gave up 0 bases, with 18 bases separating them. The CDR3 contains 18 residues. Germline CDR1 and CDR2: SGDLS and YYNGEE. CDR3 loop: CASSVRLIGDRSGNTIYF. The CDR3 DNA follows: TGTGCCAGCAGCGTCCGATTGATTGGCGACCGCTCTGGAAACACCATATATTTT.

J is TRBJ2-1 and V is TRBV11-3; D is possibly TRBD2 (5 bases). The V gene's germline CDR1 is SGHNT and CDR2 YENEEA. The CDR3 extends over 14 amino acids. With 4 bases removed from V and 4 bases from J, the gap between germline ends came to 11 bases. The CDR3 sequence: CASSSAGDYNEQFF. The CDR3 DNA is TGTGCCAGCAGCTCGGCCGGGGATTACAATGAGCAGTTCTTC.

This clonotype was seen a handful of times. This rearrangement joins TRBV20-1 to TRBJ2-5, with 9 nucleotides matching TRBD2. CDR3 size: 20 residues. In germline, CDR1 is DFQATT, CDR2 SNEGSKA (reference sequence). V shed 1 base, J shed 2 bases, and the junction held 20 bases outside the gene matches. CDR3 in DNA: TGCAGTGCTAGAGCCCTATGGGTGGAGCGGGAGGACTCGGAGCAAGAGACCCAGTACTTC. The encoded protein is CSARALWVEREDSEQETQYF.

J is TRBJ2-7 and V is TRBV20-1, with 7 bases identical to TRBD2. Germline values: CDR1 DFQATT, CDR2 SNEGSKA (reference sequence). This CDR3 has 13 residues. V lost 3 bases and J lost 0; bases outside the gene matches: 2. CDR3 sequence reads: CSARPGGSYEQYF. The CDR3 coding sequence is TGCAGTGCTAGGCCGGGAGGCTCCTACGAGCAGTACTTC.

There are a few counts of this clonotype. The J gene is TRBJ1-6, the V gene TRBV6-2 or TRBV6-3; TRBD1 agrees at 10 bases. CDR3 length equals 14 residues. Germline V gives CDR1 MNHEY, CDR2 SVGEGT. Trimming cost V 5 bases and J 9 bases; bases outside gene matches: 4. The CDR3 loop is CASSRDRGPSPLHF. CDR3 coding DNA: TGTGCCAGCAGTAGAGACAGGGGGCCTTCACCCCTCCACTTT.